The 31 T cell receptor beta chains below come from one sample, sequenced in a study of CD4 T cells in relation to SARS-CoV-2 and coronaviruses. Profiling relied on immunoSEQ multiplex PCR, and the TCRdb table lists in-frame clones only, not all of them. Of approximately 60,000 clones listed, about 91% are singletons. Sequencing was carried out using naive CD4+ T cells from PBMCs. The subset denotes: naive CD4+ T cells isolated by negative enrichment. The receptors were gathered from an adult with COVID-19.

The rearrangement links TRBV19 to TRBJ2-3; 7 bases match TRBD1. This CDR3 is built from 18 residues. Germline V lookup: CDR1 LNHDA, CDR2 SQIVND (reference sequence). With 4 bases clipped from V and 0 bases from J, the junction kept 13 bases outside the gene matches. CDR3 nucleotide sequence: TGTGCCAGTAGTAACTCCCGGGACAGCTTTGGTAGCACAGATACGCAGTATTTT. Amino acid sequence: CASSNSRDSFGSTDTQYF.

The CDR3 DNA reads as TGTGCCAGCAGCCAGGGTGGCTTCGGGACACTAAATTCACCCCTCCACTTT. As protein: CASSQGGFGTLNSPLHF. This sequence joins TRBV14 and TRBJ1-6; possible D gene TRBD1, 6 bases. The CDR3 has 17 amino acids. Germline V gives CDR1 SGHDN, CDR2 FVKESK. V lost 3 bases to trimming and J lost 7 bases, with 19 bases between them.

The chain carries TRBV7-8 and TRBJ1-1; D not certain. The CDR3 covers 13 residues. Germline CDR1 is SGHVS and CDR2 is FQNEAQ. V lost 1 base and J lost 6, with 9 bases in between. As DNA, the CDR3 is TGTGCCAGCAGCTTAGGGGGTGGGGCTGAAGCTTTCTTT. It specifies CASSLGGGAEAFF. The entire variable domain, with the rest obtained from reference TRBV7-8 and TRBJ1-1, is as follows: GAGVSQSPRYKVAKRGQDVALRCDPISGHVSLFWYQQALGQGPEFLTYFQNEAQLDKSGLPSDRFFAERPEGSVSTLKIQRTQQEDSAVYLCASSLGGGAEAFFGQGTRLTVV.

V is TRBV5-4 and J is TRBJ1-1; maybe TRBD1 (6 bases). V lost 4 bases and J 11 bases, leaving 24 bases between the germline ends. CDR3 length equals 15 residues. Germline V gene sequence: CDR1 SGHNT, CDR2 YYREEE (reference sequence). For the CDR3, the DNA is TGTGCCAGCAGCCAAACCCACCACATAGACAGGACGGCTTTCTTT. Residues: CASSQTHHIDRTAFF.

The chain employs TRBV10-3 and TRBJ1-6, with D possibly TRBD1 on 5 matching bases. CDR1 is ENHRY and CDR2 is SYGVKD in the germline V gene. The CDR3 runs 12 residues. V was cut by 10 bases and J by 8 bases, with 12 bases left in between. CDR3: CATRGGDSPLHF. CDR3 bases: TGTGCCACCCGCGGGGGTGATTCACCCCTCCACTTT.

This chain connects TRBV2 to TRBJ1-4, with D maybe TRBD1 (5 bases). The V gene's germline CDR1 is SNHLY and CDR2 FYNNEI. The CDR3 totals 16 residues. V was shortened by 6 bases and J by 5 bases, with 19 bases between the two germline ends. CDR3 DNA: TGTGCCAGCAGCCCAAGGGGACGGCGCGTCAATGAAAAACTGTTTTTT. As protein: CASSPRGRRVNEKLFF.

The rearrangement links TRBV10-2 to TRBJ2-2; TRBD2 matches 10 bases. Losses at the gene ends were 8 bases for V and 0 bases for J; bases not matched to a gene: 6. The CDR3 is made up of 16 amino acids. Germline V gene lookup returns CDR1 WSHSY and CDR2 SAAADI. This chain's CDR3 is CASRTSGRSNTGELFF. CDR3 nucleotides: TGCGCCAGCCGGACTAGCGGACGGTCGAACACCGGGGAGCTGTTTTTT.

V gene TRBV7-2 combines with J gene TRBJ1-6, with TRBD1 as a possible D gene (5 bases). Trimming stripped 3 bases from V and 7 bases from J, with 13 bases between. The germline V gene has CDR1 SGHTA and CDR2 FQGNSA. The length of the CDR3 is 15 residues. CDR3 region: CASSFLRADNSPLHF. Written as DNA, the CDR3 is TGTGCCAGCAGCTTTCTCAGGGCTGACAATTCACCCCTCCACTTT.

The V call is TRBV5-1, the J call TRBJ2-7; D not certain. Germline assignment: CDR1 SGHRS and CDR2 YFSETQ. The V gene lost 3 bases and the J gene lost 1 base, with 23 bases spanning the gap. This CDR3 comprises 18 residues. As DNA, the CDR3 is TGCGCCAGCAGCTCGTGGACGGTCCCGTCAATGAAGTCCTACGAGCAGTACTTC. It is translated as CASSSWTVPSMKSYEQYF.

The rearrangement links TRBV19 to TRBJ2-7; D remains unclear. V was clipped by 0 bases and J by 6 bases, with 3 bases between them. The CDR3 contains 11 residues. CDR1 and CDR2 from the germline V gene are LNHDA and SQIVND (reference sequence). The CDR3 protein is CASSIDREQYF. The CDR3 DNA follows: TGTGCCAGTAGTATAGACCGCGAGCAGTACTTC. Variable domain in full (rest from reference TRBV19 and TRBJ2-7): DGGITQSPKYLFRKEGQNVTLSCEQNLNHDAMYWYRQDPGQGLRLIYYSQIVNDFQKGDIAEGYSVSREKKESFPLTVTSAQKNPTAFYLCASSIDREQYFGPGTRLTVT.

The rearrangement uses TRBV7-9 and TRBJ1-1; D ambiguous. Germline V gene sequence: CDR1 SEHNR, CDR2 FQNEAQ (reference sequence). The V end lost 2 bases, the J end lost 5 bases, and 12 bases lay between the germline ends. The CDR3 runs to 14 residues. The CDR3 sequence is CASSLRGRGTEAFF. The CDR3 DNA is TGTGCCAGCAGCTTACGAGGAAGAGGTACTGAAGCTTTCTTT.

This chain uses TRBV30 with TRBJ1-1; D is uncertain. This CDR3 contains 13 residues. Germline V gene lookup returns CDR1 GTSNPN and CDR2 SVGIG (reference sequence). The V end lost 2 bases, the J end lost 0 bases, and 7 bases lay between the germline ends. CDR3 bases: TGTGCCTGGAGTCAAGAGATGAACACTGAAGCTTTCTTT. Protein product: CAWSQEMNTEAFF.

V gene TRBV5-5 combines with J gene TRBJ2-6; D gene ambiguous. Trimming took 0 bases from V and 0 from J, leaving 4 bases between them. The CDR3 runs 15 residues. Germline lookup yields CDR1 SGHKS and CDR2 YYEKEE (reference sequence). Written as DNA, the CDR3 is TGTGCCAGCAGCTTGGGCGGCTCTGGGGCCAACGTCCTGACTTTC. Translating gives CASSLGGSGANVLTF. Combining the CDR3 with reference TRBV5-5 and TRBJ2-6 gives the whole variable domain DAGVTQSPTHLIKTRGQQVTLRCSPISGHKSVSWYQQVLGQGPQFIFQYYEKEERGRGNFPDRFSARQFPNYSSELNVNALLLGDSALYLCASSLGGSGANVLTFGAGSRLTVL.

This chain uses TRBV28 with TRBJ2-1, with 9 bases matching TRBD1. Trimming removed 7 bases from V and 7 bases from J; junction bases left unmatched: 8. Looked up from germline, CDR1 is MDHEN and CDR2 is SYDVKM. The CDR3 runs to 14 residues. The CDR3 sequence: CASIRQGGLNEQFF. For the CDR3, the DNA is TGTGCCAGCATTCGACAGGGGGGTTTGAATGAGCAGTTCTTC.

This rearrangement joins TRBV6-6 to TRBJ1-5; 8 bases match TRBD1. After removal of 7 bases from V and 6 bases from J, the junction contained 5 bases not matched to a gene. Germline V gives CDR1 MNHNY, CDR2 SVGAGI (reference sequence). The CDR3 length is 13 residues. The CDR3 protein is CASKDRGVQPQHF. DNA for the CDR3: TGTGCCAGCAAAGACAGGGGTGTTCAGCCCCAGCATTTT.

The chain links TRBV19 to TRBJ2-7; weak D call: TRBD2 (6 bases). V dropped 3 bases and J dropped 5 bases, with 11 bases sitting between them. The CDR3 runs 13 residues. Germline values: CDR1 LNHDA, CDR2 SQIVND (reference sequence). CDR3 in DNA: TGTGCCAGTAGTATTGGAGGGAGGAACGAGCAGTACTTC. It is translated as CASSIGGRNEQYF.

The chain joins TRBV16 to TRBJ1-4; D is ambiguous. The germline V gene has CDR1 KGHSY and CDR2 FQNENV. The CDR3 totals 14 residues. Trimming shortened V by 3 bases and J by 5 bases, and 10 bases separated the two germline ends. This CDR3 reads CASSQQRTNEKLFF. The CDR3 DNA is TGTGCCAGCAGCCAGCAGAGAACAAATGAAAAACTGTTTTTT.

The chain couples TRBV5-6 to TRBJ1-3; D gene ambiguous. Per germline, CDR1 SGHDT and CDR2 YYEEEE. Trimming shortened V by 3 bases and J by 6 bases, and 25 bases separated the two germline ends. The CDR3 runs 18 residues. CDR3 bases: TGTGCCAGCAGCTCATTGGATAAGGGTCTGGACGCGGTAAACACCATATATTTT. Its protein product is CASSSLDKGLDAVNTIYF.

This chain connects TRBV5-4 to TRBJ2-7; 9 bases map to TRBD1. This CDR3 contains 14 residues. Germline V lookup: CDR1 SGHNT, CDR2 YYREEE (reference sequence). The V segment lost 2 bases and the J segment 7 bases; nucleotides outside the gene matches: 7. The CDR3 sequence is CASSLEWGTGEQYF. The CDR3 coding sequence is TGTGCCAGCAGCTTAGAGTGGGGGACAGGGGAGCAGTACTTC.

As DNA, the CDR3 is TGTGCCAGTAGCCGTGGACAGGGTGGCTACACCTTC. Its protein is CASSRGQGGYTF. The chain joins TRBV19 to TRBJ1-2; 8 positions match TRBD1. This CDR3 has 12 residues. Germline V lookup: CDR1 LNHDA, CDR2 SQIVND (reference sequence). Losses at the gene ends were 6 bases for V and 7 bases for J; bases not matched to a gene: 4.

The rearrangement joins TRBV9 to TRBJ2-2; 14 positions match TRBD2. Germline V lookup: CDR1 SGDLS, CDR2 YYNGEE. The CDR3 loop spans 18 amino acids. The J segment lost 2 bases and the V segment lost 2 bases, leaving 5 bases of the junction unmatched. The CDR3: CASSVGLAGGLNTGELFF. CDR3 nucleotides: TGTGCCAGCAGCGTCGGACTAGCGGGAGGACTCAACACCGGGGAGCTGTTTTTT.

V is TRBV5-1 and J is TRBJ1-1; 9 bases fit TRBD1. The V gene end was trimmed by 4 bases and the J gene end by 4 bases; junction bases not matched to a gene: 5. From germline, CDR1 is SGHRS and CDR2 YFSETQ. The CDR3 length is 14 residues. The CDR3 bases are TGCGCCAGCAGCAGCCTGACAGGGGGCACTGAAGCTTTCTTT. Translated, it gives CASSSLTGGTEAFF.

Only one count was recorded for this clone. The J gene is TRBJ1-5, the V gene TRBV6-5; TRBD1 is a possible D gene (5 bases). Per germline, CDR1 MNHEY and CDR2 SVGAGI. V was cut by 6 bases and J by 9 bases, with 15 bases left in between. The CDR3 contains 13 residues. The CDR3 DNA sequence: TGTGCCAGCAGCGCCCGGGGCCCCACGCCCCAGCATTTT. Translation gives CASSARGPTPQHF.

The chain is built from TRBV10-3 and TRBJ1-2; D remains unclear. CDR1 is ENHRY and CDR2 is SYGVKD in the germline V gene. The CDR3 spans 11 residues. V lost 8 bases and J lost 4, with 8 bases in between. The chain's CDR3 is CAIGLGYGYTF. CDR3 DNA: TGTGCCATCGGGCTCGGCTATGGCTACACCTTC.

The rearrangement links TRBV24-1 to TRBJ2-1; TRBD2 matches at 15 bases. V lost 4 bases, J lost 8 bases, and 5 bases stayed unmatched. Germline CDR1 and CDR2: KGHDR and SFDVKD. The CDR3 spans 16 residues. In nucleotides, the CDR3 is TGTGCCACCAGTGACTACGGGACTAGCGGGAGGCATGAGCAGTTCTTC. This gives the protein CATSDYGTSGRHEQFF.

The CDR3 DNA is TGTGCCAGCAGGGGGTCAGGGCGCTATAATTCACCCCTCCACTTT. This encodes CASRGSGRYNSPLHF. This sequence joins TRBV27 and TRBJ1-6, with D maybe TRBD1 (5 bases). This CDR3 comprises 15 residues. V shed 6 bases and J shed 3 bases, with 12 bases lying between them. CDR1 and CDR2 (germline): MNHEY, SMNVEV (reference sequence).

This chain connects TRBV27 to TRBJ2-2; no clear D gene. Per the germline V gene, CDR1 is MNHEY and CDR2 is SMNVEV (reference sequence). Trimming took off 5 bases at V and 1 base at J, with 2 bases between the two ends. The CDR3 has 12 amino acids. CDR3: CASSGNTGELFF. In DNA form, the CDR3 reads TGTGCCAGCAGTGGGAACACCGGGGAGCTGTTTTTT.

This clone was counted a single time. The CDR3 bases are TGTGCCAGCAGTTTGAGGCACCTTTTGACCTACGAGCAGTACTTC. The encoded protein is CASSLRHLLTYEQYF. The chain uses TRBV7-2 and TRBJ2-7; D is uncertain. Trimming pared 6 bases from V and 2 bases from J, leaving 17 bases between. There are 15 residues in the CDR3. Germline V lookup: CDR1 SGHTA, CDR2 FQGNSA.

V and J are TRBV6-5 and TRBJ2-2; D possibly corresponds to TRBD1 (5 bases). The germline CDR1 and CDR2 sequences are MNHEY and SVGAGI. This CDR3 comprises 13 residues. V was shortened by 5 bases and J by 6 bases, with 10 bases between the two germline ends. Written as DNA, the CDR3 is TGTGCCAGCAGTAGGACATCGGCCGGGGAGCTGTTTTTT. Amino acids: CASSRTSAGELFF.

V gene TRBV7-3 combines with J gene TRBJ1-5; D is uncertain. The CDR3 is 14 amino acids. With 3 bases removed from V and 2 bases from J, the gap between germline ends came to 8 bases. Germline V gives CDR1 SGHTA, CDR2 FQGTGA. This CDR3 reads CASSLKGGNQPQHF. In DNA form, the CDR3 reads TGTGCCAGCAGCTTGAAGGGTGGCAATCAGCCCCAGCATTTT.

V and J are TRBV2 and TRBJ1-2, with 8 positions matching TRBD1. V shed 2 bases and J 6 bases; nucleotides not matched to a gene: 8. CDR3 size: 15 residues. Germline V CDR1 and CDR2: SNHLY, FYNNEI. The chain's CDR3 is CASSEMGRGRNGYTF. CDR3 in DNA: TGTGCCAGCAGTGAAATGGGCAGGGGGCGAAATGGCTACACCTTC.